This record looks at one T cell receptor (beta chain) sequence and its context. CDR3 size: 20 residues. J was trimmed by 3 bases and V by 3 bases; bases with no gene match: 13. CDR1 and CDR2 from the germline V gene are MGHRA and YSYEKL. The sample belongs to a study of siplizumab effects on memory and regulatory T cells. Clones were read by immunoSEQ multiplex PCR, and TCRdb kept only the in-frame ones, dropping some. The table includes tens of thousands of clones, 83% detected once. V usage is TRBV4-1 and J usage is TRBJ2-3; 15 bases are a match to TRBD2. The sequence came from a human donor in good health. Sample: memory CD4+ T cells sorted from blood. Here the CDR3 DNA reads TGCGCCAGCAGCCACCCCGGACTAGCGGGAGGGCCGAGGAAAACAGATACGCAGTATTTT. Translated: CASSHPGLAGGPRKTDTQYF.